This is a list of T cell receptor beta chains from one sample in a study of somatic mutations in cytotoxic T cells in rheumatoid arthritis. Clones were sequenced by immunoSEQ multiplex PCR, and TCRdb holds only the in-frame ones, with some missing. The sample lists 9,500 to 13,000 clones, approximately 86% occurring once. Sample: CD8+ T cells sorted from blood. The source is an adult with rheumatoid arthritis. CDR3s include the opening cysteine and the closing phenylalanine or tryptophan.

CDR3aa	v_gene
CASSYGGGTYYGYTF	TRBV6-5
CASSLDWGGTEAFF	TRBV7-9
CASSPVARENSPLHF	TRBV5-4
CATSRRSGAPYNEQFF	TRBV15
CAASPSGNTIYF	TRBV4-2
CATSSQQILSYNEQFF	TRBV15
CASSFTGQGYEQYF	TRBV11-2
CSADEIGEQYF	TRBV20-1
CASTTGDSNYGYTF	TRBV27
CASIPQGGLAARGTDTQYF	TRBV5-5
CASSLTPTYEQYF	TRBV5-8
CSGGTSGYEQYF	TRBV29-1
CASSLSPGGLETQYF	TRBV27
CASGKYTDKPYGTQETQYF	TRBV21-1
CASSSGTGMSGGYTF	TRBV7-9
CASSIPSNQPQHF	TRBV19
CSVEDPNGLYYEQYF	TRBV29-1
CASSQERLVDEQYF	TRBV4-1
CASSEGQGQHF	TRBV18
CASSQDEWGGVETQYF	TRBV14